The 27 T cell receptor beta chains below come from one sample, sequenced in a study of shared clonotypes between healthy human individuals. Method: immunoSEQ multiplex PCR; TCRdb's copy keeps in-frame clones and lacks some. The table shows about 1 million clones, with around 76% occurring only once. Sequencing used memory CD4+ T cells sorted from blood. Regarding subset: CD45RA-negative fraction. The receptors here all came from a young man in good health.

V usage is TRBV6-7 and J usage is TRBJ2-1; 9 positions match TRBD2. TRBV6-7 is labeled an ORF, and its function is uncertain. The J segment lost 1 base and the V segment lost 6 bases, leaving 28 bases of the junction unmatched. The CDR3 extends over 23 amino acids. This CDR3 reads CASRDGFYGGRAFGYGSYNEQFF. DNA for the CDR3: TGTGCCAGCAGAGACGGGTTTTATGGCGGGAGGGCCTTCGGCTACGGGTCCTACAATGAGCAGTTCTTC.

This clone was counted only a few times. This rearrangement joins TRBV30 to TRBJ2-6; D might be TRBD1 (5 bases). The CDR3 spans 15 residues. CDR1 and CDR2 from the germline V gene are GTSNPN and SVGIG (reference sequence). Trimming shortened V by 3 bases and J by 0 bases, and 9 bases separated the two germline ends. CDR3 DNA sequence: TGTGCCTGGAGCAAGGACAACTCTGGGGCCAACGTCCTGACTTTC. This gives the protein CAWSKDNSGANVLTF. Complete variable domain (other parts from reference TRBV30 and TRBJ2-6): SQTIHQWPATLVQPVGSPLSLECTVEGTSNPNLYWYRQAAGRGLQLLFYSVGIGQISSEVPQNLSASRPQDRQFILSSKKLLLSDSGFYLCAWSKDNSGANVLTFGAGSRLTVL.

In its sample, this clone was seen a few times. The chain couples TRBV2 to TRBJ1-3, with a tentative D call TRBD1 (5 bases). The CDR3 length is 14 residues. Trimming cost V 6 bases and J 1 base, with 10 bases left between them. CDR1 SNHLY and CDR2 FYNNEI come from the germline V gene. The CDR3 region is CASRQEASGNTIYF. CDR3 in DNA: TGTGCCAGCAGACAGGAAGCATCTGGAAACACCATATATTTT.

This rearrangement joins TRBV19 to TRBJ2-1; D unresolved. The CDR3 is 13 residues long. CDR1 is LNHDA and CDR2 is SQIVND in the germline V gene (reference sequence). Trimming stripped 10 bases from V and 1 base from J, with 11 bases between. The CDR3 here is CATAEWSYNEQFF. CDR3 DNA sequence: TGTGCCACTGCCGAGTGGTCCTACAATGAGCAGTTCTTC.

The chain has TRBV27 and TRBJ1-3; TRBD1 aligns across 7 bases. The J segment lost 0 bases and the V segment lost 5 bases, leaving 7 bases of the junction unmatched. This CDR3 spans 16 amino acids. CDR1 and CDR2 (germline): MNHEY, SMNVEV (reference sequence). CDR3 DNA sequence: TGTGCCAGCAGTCCCGGGACAGCAATCTCTGGAAACACCATATATTTT. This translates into CASSPGTAISGNTIYF.

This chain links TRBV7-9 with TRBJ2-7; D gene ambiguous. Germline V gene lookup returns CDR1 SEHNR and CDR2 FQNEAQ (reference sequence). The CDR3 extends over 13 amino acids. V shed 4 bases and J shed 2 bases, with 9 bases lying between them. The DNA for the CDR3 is TGTGCCAGCAGCTCGGTAGGACCCTACGAGCAGTACTTC. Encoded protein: CASSSVGPYEQYF.

In nucleotides, the CDR3 is TGTGCCTGGAGTGTGGGTTATGGTGAAAAACTGTTTTTT. This sequence encodes CAWSVGYGEKLFF. The chain combines TRBV30 with TRBJ1-4; D unclear. CDR1 is GTSNPN, CDR2 SVGIG, per germline (reference sequence). This CDR3 has 13 amino acids. Trimming removed 0 bases at V and 7 bases at J, with 9 bases between.

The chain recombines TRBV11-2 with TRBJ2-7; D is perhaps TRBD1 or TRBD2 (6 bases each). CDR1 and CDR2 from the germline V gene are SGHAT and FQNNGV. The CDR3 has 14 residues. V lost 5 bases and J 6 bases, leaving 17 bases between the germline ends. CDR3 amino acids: CASSPGDTRAEQYF. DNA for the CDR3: TGTGCCAGCAGCCCGGGGGACACCCGCGCCGAGCAGTACTTC.

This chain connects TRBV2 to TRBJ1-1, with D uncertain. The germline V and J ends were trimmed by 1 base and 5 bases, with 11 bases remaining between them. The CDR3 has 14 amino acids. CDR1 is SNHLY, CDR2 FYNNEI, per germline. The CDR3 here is CASSEEGGMTEAFF. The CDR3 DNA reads TGTGCCAGCAGTGAAGAGGGCGGGATGACTGAAGCTTTCTTT.

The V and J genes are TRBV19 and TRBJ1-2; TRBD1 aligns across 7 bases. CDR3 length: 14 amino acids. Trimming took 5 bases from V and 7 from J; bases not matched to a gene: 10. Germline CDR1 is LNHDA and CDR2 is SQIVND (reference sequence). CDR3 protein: CASSATGTAAGYTF. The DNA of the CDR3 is TGTGCCAGTAGTGCAACCGGGACAGCCGCTGGCTACACCTTC.

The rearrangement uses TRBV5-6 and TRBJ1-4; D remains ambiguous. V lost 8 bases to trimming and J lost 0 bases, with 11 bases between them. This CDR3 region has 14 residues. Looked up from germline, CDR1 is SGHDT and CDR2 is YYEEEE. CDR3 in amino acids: CASNTWATNEKLFF. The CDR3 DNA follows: TGTGCCAGTAATACATGGGCAACTAATGAAAAACTGTTTTTT. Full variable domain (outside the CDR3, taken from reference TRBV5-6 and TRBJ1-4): DAGVTQSPTHLIKTRGQQVTLRCSPKSGHDTVSWYQQALGQGPQFIFQYYEEEERQRGNFPDRFSGHQFPNYSSELNVNALLLGDSALYLCASNTWATNEKLFFGSGTQLSVL.

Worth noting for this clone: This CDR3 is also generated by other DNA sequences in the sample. The CDR3 region is CAWSGTGYGYTF. CDR3 DNA sequence: TGTGCCTGGAGTGGGACAGGGTACGGCTACACCTTC. This sequence joins TRBV30 and TRBJ1-2; 8 nucleotides line up with TRBD1. The CDR3 has 12 amino acids. The germline CDR1 and CDR2 sequences are GTSNPN and SVGIG (reference sequence). The junction had 3 bases not matched to a gene; V was cut back by 1 base and J by 8 bases.

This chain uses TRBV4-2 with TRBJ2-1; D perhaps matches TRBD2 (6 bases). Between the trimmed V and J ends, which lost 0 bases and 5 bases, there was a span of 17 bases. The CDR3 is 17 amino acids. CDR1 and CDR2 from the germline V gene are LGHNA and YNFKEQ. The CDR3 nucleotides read TGTGCCAGCAGCCAAGATGATAACCAGCGGGCGAACAATGAGCAGTTCTTC. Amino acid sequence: CASSQDDNQRANNEQFF.

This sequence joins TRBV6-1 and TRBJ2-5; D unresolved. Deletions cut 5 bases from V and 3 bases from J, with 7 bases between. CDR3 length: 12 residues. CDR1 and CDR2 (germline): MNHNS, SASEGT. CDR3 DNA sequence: TGTGCCAGCAGTAGACACGAAGAGACCCAGTACTTC. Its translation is CASSRHEETQYF.

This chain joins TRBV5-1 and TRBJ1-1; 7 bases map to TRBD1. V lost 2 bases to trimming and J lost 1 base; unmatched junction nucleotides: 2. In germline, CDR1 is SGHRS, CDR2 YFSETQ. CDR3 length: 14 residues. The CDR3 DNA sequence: TGCGCCAGCAGCTTCGGGACAGCGAACACTGAAGCTTTCTTT. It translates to CASSFGTANTEAFF.

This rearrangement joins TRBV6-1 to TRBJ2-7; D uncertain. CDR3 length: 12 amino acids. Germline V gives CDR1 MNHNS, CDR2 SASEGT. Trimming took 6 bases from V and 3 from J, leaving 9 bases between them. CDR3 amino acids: CASRPDYYEQYF. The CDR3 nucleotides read TGTGCCAGCAGGCCGGATTACTACGAGCAGTACTTC.

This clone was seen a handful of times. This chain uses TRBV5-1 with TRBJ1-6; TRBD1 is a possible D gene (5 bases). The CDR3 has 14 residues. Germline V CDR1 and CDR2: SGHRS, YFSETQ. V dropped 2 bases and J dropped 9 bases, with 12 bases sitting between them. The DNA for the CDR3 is TGCGCCAGCAGCTTCGGGGGGACCTCTTCACCCCTCCACTTT. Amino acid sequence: CASSFGGTSSPLHF.

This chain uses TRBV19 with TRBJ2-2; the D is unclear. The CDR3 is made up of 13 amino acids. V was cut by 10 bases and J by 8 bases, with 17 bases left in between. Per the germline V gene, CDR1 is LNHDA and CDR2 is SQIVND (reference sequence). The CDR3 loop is CATHSGPGGELFF. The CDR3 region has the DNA TGTGCCACTCATTCTGGGCCCGGAGGGGAGCTGTTTTTT.

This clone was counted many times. The CDR3 protein is CAISETVSQPQHF. As DNA, the CDR3 is TGTGCCATCAGTGAAACTGTTTCCCAGCCCCAGCATTTT. The V call is TRBV10-3, the J call TRBJ1-5; no firm D call. CDR1 is ENHRY, CDR2 SYGVKD, per germline. V lost 3 bases and J 7 bases, leaving 10 bases between the germline ends. CDR3 length: 13 residues.

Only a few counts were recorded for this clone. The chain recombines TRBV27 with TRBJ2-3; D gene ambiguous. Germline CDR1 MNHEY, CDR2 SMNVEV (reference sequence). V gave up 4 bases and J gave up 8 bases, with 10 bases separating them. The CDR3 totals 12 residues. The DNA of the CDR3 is TGTGCCAGCAGTTCCGGCACGGCTACGCAGTATTTT. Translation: CASSSGTATQYF.

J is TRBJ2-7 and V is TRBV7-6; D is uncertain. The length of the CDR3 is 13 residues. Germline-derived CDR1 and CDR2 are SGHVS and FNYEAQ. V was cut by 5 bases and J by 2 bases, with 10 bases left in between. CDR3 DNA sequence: TGTGCCAGCAGCCTCGACTGGGCCTACGAGCAGTACTTC. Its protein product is CASSLDWAYEQYF.

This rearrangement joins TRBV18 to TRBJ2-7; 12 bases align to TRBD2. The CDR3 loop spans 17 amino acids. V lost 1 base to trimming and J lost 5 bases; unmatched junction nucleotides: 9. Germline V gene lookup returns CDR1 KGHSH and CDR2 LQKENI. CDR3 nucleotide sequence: TGTGCCAGCTCACCACTATCGCCTAGCGGGGGGGCCAACGAGCAGTACTTC. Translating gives CASSPLSPSGGANEQYF.

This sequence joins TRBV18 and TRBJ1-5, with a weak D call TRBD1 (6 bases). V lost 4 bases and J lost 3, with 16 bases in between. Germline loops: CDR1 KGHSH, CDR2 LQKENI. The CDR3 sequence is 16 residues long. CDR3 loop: CASSRAGASINQPQHF. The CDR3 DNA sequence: TGTGCCAGCTCACGTGCAGGGGCCTCCATCAATCAGCCCCAGCATTTT. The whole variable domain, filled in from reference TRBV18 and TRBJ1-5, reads NAGVMQNPRHLVRRRGQEARLRCSPMKGHSHVYWYRQLPEEGLKFMVYLQKENIIDESGMPKERFSAEFPKEGPSILRIQQVVRGDSAAYFCASSRAGASINQPQHFGDGTRLSIL.

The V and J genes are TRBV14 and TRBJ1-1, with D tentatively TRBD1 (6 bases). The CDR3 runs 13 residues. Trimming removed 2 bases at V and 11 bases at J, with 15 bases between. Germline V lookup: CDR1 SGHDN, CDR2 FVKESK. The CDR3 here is CASSQPTGRGAFF. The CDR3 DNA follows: TGTGCCAGCAGCCAACCGACGGGCAGGGGCGCTTTCTTT.

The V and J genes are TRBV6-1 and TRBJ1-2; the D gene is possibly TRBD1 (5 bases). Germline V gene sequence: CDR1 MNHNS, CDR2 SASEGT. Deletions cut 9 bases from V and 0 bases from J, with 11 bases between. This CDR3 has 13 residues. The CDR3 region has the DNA TGTGCCAGTGCGAGGGGCCCTAACTATGGCTACACCTTC. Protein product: CASARGPNYGYTF.

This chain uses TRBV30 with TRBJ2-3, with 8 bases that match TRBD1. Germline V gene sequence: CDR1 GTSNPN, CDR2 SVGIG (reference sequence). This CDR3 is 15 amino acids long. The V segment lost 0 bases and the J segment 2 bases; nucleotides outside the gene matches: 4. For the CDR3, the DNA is TGTGCCTGGAGTGTTGACAGGGGCCCCACAGATACGCAGTATTTT. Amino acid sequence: CAWSVDRGPTDTQYF. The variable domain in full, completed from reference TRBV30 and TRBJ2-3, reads SQTIHQWPATLVQPVGSPLSLECTVEGTSNPNLYWYRQAAGRGLQLLFYSVGIGQISSEVPQNLSASRPQDRQFILSSKKLLLSDSGFYLCAWSVDRGPTDTQYFGPGTRLTVL.

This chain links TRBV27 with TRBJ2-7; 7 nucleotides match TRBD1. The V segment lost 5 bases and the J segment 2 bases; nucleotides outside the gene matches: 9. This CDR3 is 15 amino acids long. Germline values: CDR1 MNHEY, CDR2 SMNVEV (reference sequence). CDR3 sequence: CASSQKQGPAYEQYF. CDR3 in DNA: TGTGCCAGCAGTCAGAAACAGGGGCCCGCCTACGAGCAGTACTTC.